The 30 T cell receptor beta chains below come from one sample, sequenced in a study of shared clonotypes between healthy human individuals. Clones were read by immunoSEQ multiplex PCR, and TCRdb kept only the in-frame ones, dropping some. The repertoire consists of about 1.5 million clones, with 95% to 99% occurring once and the leading ten covering around 0.47%. The sample taken for sequencing was naive CD4+ T cells sorted from blood. Indicated subset: CD45RA+ positively selected. The receptors here all came from a man aged 30 to 39 in good health.

The J gene is TRBJ2-7, the V gene TRBV27; the D gene is possibly TRBD2 (5 bases). This CDR3 is 17 amino acids long. V lost 3 bases to trimming and J lost 2 bases, with 20 bases between them. Germline V gene sequence: CDR1 MNHEY, CDR2 SMNVEV (reference sequence). The CDR3 DNA follows: TGTGCCAGCAGTTTCTCATCCGACTACTGGAAGCCCTACGAGCAGTACTTC. Translated: CASSFSSDYWKPYEQYF.

The rearrangement uses TRBV11-2 and TRBJ2-1; TRBD2 agrees at 10 bases. This CDR3 is built from 17 residues. CDR1 and CDR2 (germline): SGHAT, FQNNGV. V dropped 1 base and J dropped 5; count of bases not matched to a gene: 8. The CDR3 DNA reads as TGTGCCAGCAGCTTAGCAAGCGGGAGGGGAGGGCACAATGAGCAGTTCTTC. It encodes CASSLASGRGGHNEQFF. Together with reference TRBV11-2 and TRBJ2-1, the CDR3 gives the full variable domain: EAGVAQSPRYKIIEKRQSVAFWCNPISGHATLYWYQQILGQGPKLLIQFQNNGVVDDSQLPKDRFSAERLKGVDSTLKIQPAKLEDSAVYLCASSLASGRGGHNEQFFGPGTRLTVL.

The chain uses TRBV28 and TRBJ2-1; D ambiguous. The germline V and J ends were trimmed by 5 bases and 5 bases, with 19 bases remaining between them. Per germline, CDR1 MDHEN and CDR2 SYDVKM. This CDR3 has 16 amino acids. CDR3 residues: CASSPFRALEDNEQFF. CDR3 nucleotide sequence: TGTGCCAGCAGTCCCTTCCGGGCCCTTGAGGACAATGAGCAGTTCTTC.

This chain connects TRBV19 to TRBJ1-2; D is unclear. The V and J ends lost 3 bases and 4 bases respectively, with 12 bases between them. Germline V gives CDR1 LNHDA, CDR2 SQIVND (reference sequence). There are 14 residues in the CDR3. The CDR3 bases are TGTGCCAGTAGTATCGCGACACGTTCCTATGGCTACACCTTC. Its translation is CASSIATRSYGYTF.

The chain is built from TRBV5-4 and TRBJ1-4; 7 nucleotides align to TRBD1. Germline loops: CDR1 SGHNT, CDR2 YYREEE (reference sequence). The CDR3 sequence is 14 residues long. Trimming at V came to 2 bases and at J to 8 bases, leaving 6 bases not matched to a gene. The CDR3 bases are TGTGCCAGCAGCTTCGGGACAGTCAAGGAAAAACTGTTTTTT. As protein: CASSFGTVKEKLFF.

J is TRBJ2-2 and V is TRBV5-1; the match to TRBD2 covers 11 bases. The CDR3 is made up of 15 amino acids. CDR1 and CDR2 (germline): SGHRS, YFSETQ. The V segment lost 2 bases and the J segment 6 bases; nucleotides outside the gene matches: 3. CDR3 in amino acids: CASSLTSGSSGELFF. CDR3 DNA sequence: TGCGCCAGCAGCTTAACTAGCGGGAGCTCCGGGGAGCTGTTTTTT.

The chain recombines TRBV10-2 with TRBJ2-7; perhaps TRBD2 as D (7 bases). In germline, CDR1 is WSHSY, CDR2 SAAADI. V lost 6 bases and J 6 bases, leaving 18 bases between the germline ends. The CDR3 spans 14 residues. CDR3 sequence (DNA): TGCGCCAGCAGCGCCCTTGGGGGGGCGGGCGAGCAGTACTTC. This codes for CASSALGGAGEQYF.

The chain combines TRBV4-1 with TRBJ2-1, with D unresolved. Germline lookup yields CDR1 MGHRA and CDR2 YSYEKL. This CDR3 contains 14 residues. V dropped 4 bases and J dropped 0 bases, with 7 bases sitting between them. The CDR3 region has the DNA TGCGCCAGCAGCCTATTTAGCTCCTACAATGAGCAGTTCTTC. This encodes CASSLFSSYNEQFF.

V gene TRBV6-1 combines with J gene TRBJ2-5; possibly TRBD1 for D (5 bases). The V and J ends lost 6 bases and 6 bases respectively, with 11 bases between them. Germline V CDR1 and CDR2: MNHNS, SASEGT. The CDR3 contains 12 residues. The CDR3 reads CASRQGRKTQYF. CDR3 nucleotide sequence: TGTGCCAGCAGGCAGGGCCGAAAGACCCAGTACTTC.

CDR3 protein: CSVMGSGSTDTQYF. The CDR3 bases are TGCAGCGTTATGGGAAGCGGGAGTACAGATACGCAGTATTTT. The V call is TRBV29-1, the J call TRBJ2-3; 8 nucleotides line up with TRBD2. Trimming cost V 5 bases and J 3 bases; bases outside gene matches: 7. Germline CDR1 reads SQVTM; CDR2 reads ANQGSEA. This CDR3 contains 14 residues.

The chain is built from TRBV10-3 and TRBJ2-7; tentative D call: TRBD2 (5 bases). The CDR3 is 14 amino acids. V lost 4 bases, J lost 8 bases, and 18 bases lay in between. Germline values: CDR1 ENHRY, CDR2 SYGVKD. CDR3 in amino acids: CAISVEGPSEKQYF. DNA for the CDR3: TGTGCCATCAGTGTTGAGGGCCCCAGCGAGAAGCAGTACTTC.

This clone came up once. J is TRBJ2-3 and V is TRBV11-2, with D possibly matching TRBD2 (6 bases). The V gene's germline CDR1 is SGHAT and CDR2 FQNNGV. The CDR3 extends over 16 amino acids. The V gene lost 5 bases and the J gene lost 0 bases, with 15 bases spanning the gap. The CDR3 is CASSVLSGSSTDTQYF. CDR3 DNA sequence: TGTGCCAGCAGCGTCCTAAGCGGGTCTAGCACAGATACGCAGTATTTT.

The chain combines TRBV19 with TRBJ2-6; possibly TRBD2 for D (6 bases). V dropped 6 bases and J dropped 4 bases, with 19 bases sitting between them. This CDR3 has 17 amino acids. Germline lookup yields CDR1 LNHDA and CDR2 SQIVND (reference sequence). In DNA, the CDR3 is TGTGCCAGTAGCACAAGCCGCGGGGCGGCCGGGGCCAACGTCCTGACTTTC. Translated: CASSTSRGAAGANVLTF.

CDR3 residues: CASSGTAGSYNEQFF. CDR3 nucleotides: TGCGCCAGCAGCGGAACAGCAGGGTCCTACAATGAGCAGTTCTTC. This sequence joins TRBV5-1 and TRBJ2-1; TRBD1 is a possible D gene (5 bases). The V end lost 4 bases, the J end lost 1 base, and 12 bases lay between the germline ends. Per the germline V gene, CDR1 is SGHRS and CDR2 is YFSETQ. The CDR3 loop spans 15 amino acids. The full variable domain, rest sourced from reference TRBV5-1 and TRBJ2-1, is KAGVTQTPRYLIKTRGQQVTLSCSPISGHRSVSWYQQTPGQGLQFLFEYFSETQRNKGNFPGRFSGRQFSNSRSEMNVSTLELGDSALYLCASSGTAGSYNEQFFGPGTRLTVL.

On this clone: Other DNA sequences within the sample encode an identical CDR3. V and J are TRBV2 and TRBJ2-1; D is ambiguous. The CDR3 totals 13 residues. V dropped 9 bases and J dropped 0 bases, with 9 bases sitting between them. Per the germline V gene, CDR1 is SNHLY and CDR2 is FYNNEI. CDR3 sequence reads: CASRTSSYNEQFF. The CDR3 DNA follows: TGTGCCAGTAGAACGAGCTCCTACAATGAGCAGTTCTTC.

V and J are TRBV28 and TRBJ1-2; tentative D call: TRBD1 (5 bases). Germline CDR1 and CDR2: MDHEN and SYDVKM. V lost 6 bases and J lost 4, with 15 bases in between. The CDR3 sequence is 14 residues long. The CDR3 protein is CASRTTGPRYGYTF. CDR3 sequence (DNA): TGTGCCAGCAGGACAACGGGACCGCGCTATGGCTACACCTTC.

CDR3 nucleotide sequence: TGTGCCAGTAGTAGTCACAGGGCGGACACTGAAGCTTTCTTT. Translation: CASSSHRADTEAFF. The chain combines TRBV19 with TRBJ1-1, with D tentatively TRBD1 (6 bases). Per the germline V gene, CDR1 is LNHDA and CDR2 is SQIVND (reference sequence). The germline V and J ends were trimmed by 4 bases and 3 bases, with 12 bases remaining between them. This CDR3 has 14 residues.

The CDR3 sequence is CASSRPLRTDTQYF. CDR3 nucleotides: TGTGCCAGCAGCCGACCTTTGCGCACAGATACGCAGTATTTT. The chain couples TRBV7-9 to TRBJ2-3; D is unclear. The V gene lost 5 bases and the J gene lost 1 base, with 10 bases spanning the gap. This CDR3 spans 14 amino acids. Germline V lookup: CDR1 SEHNR, CDR2 FQNEAQ (reference sequence).

In DNA, the CDR3 is TGCAGCGGTGGACTAGCTTTCGACGAGCAGTACTTC. It codes for CSGGLAFDEQYF. This sequence joins TRBV29-1 and TRBJ2-7, with 8 bases identical to TRBD2. This CDR3 region has 12 residues. The trim removed 7 bases at V and 5 bases at J, leaving 7 bases unmatched. The germline gives CDR1 SQVTM, CDR2 ANQGSEA.

The chain joins TRBV18 to TRBJ1-1; D unclear. This CDR3 spans 15 amino acids. Germline V lookup: CDR1 KGHSH, CDR2 LQKENI. With 2 bases removed from V and 1 base from J, the gap between germline ends came to 11 bases. This chain's CDR3 is CASSPIPGTNTEAFF. CDR3 nucleotide sequence: TGTGCCAGCTCACCAATACCCGGAACGAACACTGAAGCTTTCTTT.

This chain uses TRBV7-6 with TRBJ2-5; TRBD1 matches 10 bases. The CDR3 covers 15 residues. Trimming at V came to 2 bases and at J to 4 bases, leaving 4 bases not matched to a gene. Germline CDR1 reads SGHVS; CDR2 reads FNYEAQ. CDR3 in DNA: TGTGCCAGCAGCTTACGGGACAGGGGCGGAGAGACCCAGTACTTC. It is translated as CASSLRDRGGETQYF.

This clone has only one observation. V gene TRBV18 combines with J gene TRBJ1-1; possible D gene TRBD1, 5 bases. Germline CDR1 is KGHSH and CDR2 is LQKENI. The length of the CDR3 is 15 residues. Trimming shortened V by 6 bases and J by 0 bases, and 14 bases separated the two germline ends. The CDR3: CASSGGVILNTEAFF. Written as DNA, the CDR3 is TGTGCCAGCTCCGGGGGGGTAATACTGAACACTGAAGCTTTCTTT.

This rearrangement joins TRBV7-2 to TRBJ1-5; TRBD1 agrees at 8 bases. V shed 5 bases and J 5 bases; nucleotides not matched to a gene: 8. Germline-derived CDR1 and CDR2 are SGHTA and FQGNSA. The CDR3 covers 15 residues. In DNA, the CDR3 is TGTGCCAGCAGCGCCGCGACAGGGGCACATCAGCCCCAGCATTTT. It specifies CASSAATGAHQPQHF.

CDR3 bases: TGCGCCAGCAGCTTGGGACTAGCGGATATACCTACTGAGCAGTACTTC. This translates into CASSLGLADIPTEQYF. The chain couples TRBV5-1 to TRBJ2-7; 9 bases are a match to TRBD2. There are 16 residues in the CDR3. Losses at the gene ends were 0 bases for V and 7 bases for J; bases not matched to a gene: 11. Germline V gene lookup returns CDR1 SGHRS and CDR2 YFSETQ. The complete variable domain, with remaining parts taken from reference TRBV5-1 and TRBJ2-7, reads KAGVTQTPRYLIKTRGQQVTLSCSPISGHRSVSWYQQTPGQGLQFLFEYFSETQRNKGNFPGRFSGRQFSNSRSEMNVSTLELGDSALYLCASSLGLADIPTEQYFGPGTRLTVT.

The rearrangement uses TRBV27 and TRBJ2-7; 12 nucleotides agree with TRBD2. V was clipped by 6 bases and J by 4 bases; unmatched bases: 10. This CDR3 has 16 amino acids. Germline V gene data show CDR1 as MNHEY and CDR2 as SMNVEV (reference sequence). The CDR3 loop reads CASSKLAGGGLYEQYF. CDR3 nucleotides: TGTGCCAGCAGCAAACTAGCGGGAGGAGGTTTGTACGAGCAGTACTTC.

The chain uses TRBV5-1 and TRBJ1-2, with 9 bases matching TRBD1. The CDR3 is 15 amino acids. Losses at the gene ends were 3 bases for V and 4 bases for J; bases not matched to a gene: 7. Germline CDR1 and CDR2: SGHRS and YFSETQ. The CDR3 is CASSSRTGDPYGYTF. The CDR3 region has the DNA TGCGCCAGCAGCTCTCGGACAGGGGATCCCTATGGCTACACCTTC.

The chain is built from TRBV6-5 and TRBJ1-2, with D perhaps matching TRBD1 (5 bases). CDR1 MNHEY and CDR2 SVGAGI come from the germline V gene. V was clipped by 6 bases and J by 4 bases, with 15 bases between them. This CDR3 contains 14 residues. The CDR3 reads CASSLIRGSYGYTF. Written as DNA, the CDR3 is TGTGCCAGCAGCCTAATACGGGGGAGCTATGGCTACACCTTC.

The genes are TRBV2 and TRBJ1-2; 8 nucleotides align to TRBD1. Unmatched junction bases numbered 9, after V lost 11 bases and J lost 1 base. Germline assignment: CDR1 SNHLY and CDR2 FYNNEI. This CDR3 region has 14 residues. The CDR3 DNA follows: TGTGCCGGCCGGGGACAGGCCCTTAACTATGGCTACACCTTC. The encoded protein is CAGRGQALNYGYTF.

The chain joins TRBV18 to TRBJ2-3, with D perhaps matching TRBD2 (6 bases). Deletions cut 3 bases from V and 5 bases from J, with 21 bases between. This CDR3 region has 17 residues. The germline V gene encodes CDR1 KGHSH and CDR2 LQKENI. This chain's CDR3 is CASSPSPTVGGGDTQYF. DNA of the CDR3: TGTGCCAGCTCACCCTCCCCGACAGTGGGAGGAGGAGATACGCAGTATTTT. Combining the CDR3 with reference TRBV18 and TRBJ2-3 gives the whole variable domain NAGVMQNPRHLVRRRGQEARLRCSPMKGHSHVYWYRQLPEEGLKFMVYLQKENIIDESGMPKERFSAEFPKEGPSILRIQQVVRGDSAAYFCASSPSPTVGGGDTQYFGPGTRLTVL.

The genes are TRBV5-6 and TRBJ2-7; a weak D match, TRBD2 (5 bases). Per the germline V gene, CDR1 is SGHDT and CDR2 is YYEEEE. Between the trimmed V and J ends, which lost 4 bases and 1 base, there was a span of 9 bases. The CDR3 sequence is 13 residues long. The CDR3 loop reads CASSPQRSYEQYF. In nucleotides, the CDR3 is TGTGCCAGCAGCCCCCAGCGGTCCTACGAGCAGTACTTC. Supplemented by reference TRBV5-6 and TRBJ2-7, the full variable domain reads DAGVTQSPTHLIKTRGQQVTLRCSPKSGHDTVSWYQQALGQGPQFIFQYYEEEERQRGNFPDRFSGHQFPNYSSELNVNALLLGDSALYLCASSPQRSYEQYFGPGTRLTVT.